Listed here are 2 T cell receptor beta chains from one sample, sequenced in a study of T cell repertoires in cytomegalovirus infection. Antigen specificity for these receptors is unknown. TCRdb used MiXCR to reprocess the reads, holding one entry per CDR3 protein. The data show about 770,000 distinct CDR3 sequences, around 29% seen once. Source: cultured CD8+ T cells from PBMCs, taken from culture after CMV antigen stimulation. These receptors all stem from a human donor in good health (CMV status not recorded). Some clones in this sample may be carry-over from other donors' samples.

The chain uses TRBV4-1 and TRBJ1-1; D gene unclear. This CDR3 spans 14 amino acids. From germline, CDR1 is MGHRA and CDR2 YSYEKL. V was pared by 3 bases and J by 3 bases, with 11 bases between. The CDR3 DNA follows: TGCGCCAGCAGCCACCCCGGGTCAGACACTGAAGCTTTCTTT. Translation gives CASSHPGSDTEAFF.

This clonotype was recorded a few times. The CDR3 coding sequence is TGTGCCAGCAGTGACCGGGACAGGAAGGGATACAATGAGCAGTTCTTC. Encoded protein: CASSDRDRKGYNEQFF. V is TRBV27 and J is TRBJ2-1; 8 nucleotides align to TRBD1. The CDR3 covers 16 residues. V shed 5 bases and J 4 bases; nucleotides not matched to a gene: 10. Per the germline V gene, CDR1 is MNHEY and CDR2 is SMNVEV (reference sequence).